The clone carrying this T cell receptor (beta chain) was seen a few times. Its antigen is currently unknown. Germline CDR1 is MNHNY and CDR2 is SVGAGI (reference sequence). The CDR3 has 12 residues. The V gene lost 5 bases and the J gene lost 3 bases, with 8 bases spanning the gap. This table comes from immunoSEQ multiplex PCR, and its TCRdb copy is limited to in-frame clones, with some not included. The table includes 120,000 to 150,000 clones, about 82% detected once. The data were obtained in a study of T cell responses to AZD1222 COVID-19 vaccine. Study-level results: Of the AZD1222 recipients, only 5 to 7 were seropositive at baseline. Females made up more of the donors, who were largely white British, and clonal diversity may have come out too low.

The chain links TRBV6-6 to TRBJ2-7, with D possibly TRBD2 on 6 matching bases. This specimen was peripheral blood, taken 28 days after the second AZD1222 dose. The sequence was collected from an adult who received the AZD1222 COVID-19 vaccine. In nucleotides, the CDR3 is TGTGCCAGCAGTCTTAGCGGCTACGAGCAGTACTTC. Its translation is CASSLSGYEQYF.